Shown below are 20 T cell receptor beta chains from a single sample sequenced in a study of molecular identifiers for immune sequencing clone quantification. TCRdb recomputed calls from the PCR reads with MiXCR, one row per CDR3 protein. The profile covers tens of thousands of distinct CDR3 sequences, with under 20% appearing a single time and 0.85% taken by the ten largest. The specimen sequenced was naive CD8+ T cells from blood, with Jurkat cell RNA spiked in. The subset was: FACS-sorted CD8+CD4-CCR7+CD45RA+ naive T cells. The source is a human donor in good health. Some libraries in this study had Jurkat cell RNA spiked in.

This clonotype was recorded at least ten times. This chain uses TRBV28 with TRBJ2-7, with D unresolved. Looked up from germline, CDR1 is MDHEN and CDR2 is SYDVKM. Trimming took off 3 bases at V and 4 bases at J, with 10 bases between the two ends. This CDR3 is 13 amino acids long. The CDR3 bases are TGTGCCAGCAGTTTGCCGGGCCCGTACGAGCAGTACTTC. Protein: CASSLPGPYEQYF.

In its sample, this clonotype was seen many times. The chain joins TRBV5-1 to TRBJ2-7; 9 nucleotides match TRBD1. The CDR3 runs 17 residues. Germline CDR1 is SGHRS and CDR2 is YFSETQ. The trim removed 1 base at V and 3 bases at J, leaving 11 bases unmatched. CDR3 region: CASSLRTGTGYFYEQYF. In DNA form, the CDR3 reads TGCGCCAGCAGCTTGCGGACTGGGACAGGGTATTTCTACGAGCAGTACTTC. Together with reference TRBV5-1 and TRBJ2-7, the CDR3 gives the full variable domain: KAGVTQTPRYLIKTRGQQVTLSCSPISGHRSVSWYQQTPGQGLQFLFEYFSETQRNKGNFPGRFSGRQFSNSRSEMNVSTLELGDSALYLCASSLRTGTGYFYEQYFGPGTRLTVT.

Details on this clonotype: This may be a read error: a much more frequent sequence differs by one nucleotide. This chain joins TRBV4-1 and TRBJ1-1, with D possibly matching TRBD1 (6 bases). Per the germline V gene, CDR1 is MGHRA and CDR2 is YSYEKL. The CDR3 consists of 15 residues. Between the trimmed V and J ends, which lost 0 bases and 6 bases, there was a span of 14 bases. CDR3 residues: CASSQEGGFISEAFF. The CDR3 nucleotides are TGCGCCAGCAGCCAAGAAGGGGGTTTTATCTCTGAAGCTTTCTTT.

As concerns this clonotype: A much larger clone differs by one base, so this may be a read error. The chain recombines TRBV5-1 with TRBJ2-3; TRBD2 matches at 13 bases. CDR1 and CDR2 from the germline V gene are SGHRS and YFSETQ. The CDR3 runs 16 residues. In DNA, the CDR3 is TGCGCCAGCAGCTCTAGACTAGCGGGAGGCACAGATGCGCAGTATTTT. Translating gives CASSSRLAGGTDAQYF.

This chain connects TRBV14 to TRBJ2-1; no reliable D call. The CDR3 runs to 16 residues. Trimming removed 1 base at V and 9 bases at J, with 19 bases between. Germline CDR1 SGHDN, CDR2 FVKESK. The CDR3 loop reads CASSQAIQTRLIEQFF. The CDR3 DNA is TGTGCCAGCAGCCAAGCGATCCAAACCCGGCTCATTGAGCAGTTCTTC. The whole variable domain, filled in from reference TRBV14 and TRBJ2-1, reads EAGVTQFPSHSVIEKGQTVTLRCDPISGHDNLYWYRRVMGKEIKFLLHFVKESKQDESGMPNNRFLAERTGGTYSTLKVQPAELEDSGVYFCASSQAIQTRLIEQFFGPGTRLTVL.

This clonotype came up many times. J is TRBJ2-1 and V is TRBV30; 11 bases map to TRBD2. V lost 3 bases, J lost 4 bases, and 5 bases stayed unmatched. The CDR3 is 15 amino acids. Germline CDR1 reads GTSNPN; CDR2 reads SVGIG (reference sequence). CDR3 sequence: CAWSLLAGVYNEQFF. The CDR3 nucleotides read TGTGCCTGGAGCCTACTAGCGGGGGTATACAATGAGCAGTTCTTC.

This clonotype has ten or more counts. This rearrangement joins TRBV28 to TRBJ2-7; D is uncertain. The germline CDR1 and CDR2 sequences are MDHEN and SYDVKM. This CDR3 has 13 residues. The germline V and J ends were trimmed by 3 bases and 2 bases, with 8 bases remaining between them. Here the CDR3 reads CASSLGQPYEQYF. The DNA for the CDR3 is TGTGCCAGCAGTTTGGGTCAGCCCTACGAGCAGTACTTC. Full variable domain (outside the CDR3, taken from reference TRBV28 and TRBJ2-7): DVKVTQSSRYLVKRTGEKVFLECVQDMDHENMFWYRQDPGLGLRLIYFSYDVKMKEKGDIPEGYSVSREKKERFSLILESASTNQTSMYLCASSLGQPYEQYFGPGTRLTVT.

This clonotype occurred many times. The chain is built from TRBV24-1 and TRBJ2-1; D not resolved. The germline V gene encodes CDR1 KGHDR and CDR2 SFDVKD. This CDR3 is 11 amino acids long. Trimming stripped 8 bases from V and 8 bases from J, with 9 bases between. CDR3 loop: CATMVGHEQFF. In DNA, the CDR3 is TGTGCCACCATGGTCGGGCATGAGCAGTTCTTC.

At least ten counts were recorded for this clonotype. This rearrangement joins TRBV19 to TRBJ2-3, with D perhaps given as TRBD1 or TRBD2 (6 bases each). V was shortened by 1 base and J by 4 bases, with 21 bases between the two germline ends. The CDR3 has 18 amino acids. Germline CDR1 LNHDA, CDR2 SQIVND (reference sequence). This chain's CDR3 is CASSIGTEGGFGADTQYF. In DNA form, the CDR3 reads TGTGCCAGTAGTATAGGGACCGAGGGGGGATTCGGGGCAGATACGCAGTATTTT.

This clonotype was seen more than once but under ten times. CDR3 in amino acids: CAIGGGEQFF. CDR3 nucleotides: TGTGCCATAGGAGGGGGTGAGCAGTTCTTC. The chain joins TRBV2 to TRBJ2-1, with D possibly being TRBD1 or TRBD2 (6 bases each). Trimming cost V 10 bases and J 9 bases, with 10 bases left between them. From germline, CDR1 is SNHLY and CDR2 FYNNEI. CDR3 length: 10 amino acids. Full variable domain (rest looked up from reference TRBV2 and TRBJ2-1): EPEVTQTPSHQVTQMGQEVILRCVPISNHLYFYWYRQILGQKVEFLVSFYNNEISEKSEIFDDQFSVERPDGSNFTLKIRSTKLEDSAMYFCAIGGGEQFFGPGTRLTVL.

This clonotype was recorded only once. J is TRBJ1-3 and V is TRBV2, with TRBD1 identical over 7 bases. This CDR3 spans 15 amino acids. Germline-derived CDR1 and CDR2 are SNHLY and FYNNEI. V shed 7 bases and J 3 bases; nucleotides not matched to a gene: 9. The CDR3 coding sequence is TGTGCCAGCAAAAAGGAAGGGGGCGGTGGAAACACCATATATTTT. The encoded protein is CASKKEGGGGNTIYF.

This clonotype was seen ten or more times. The rearrangement uses TRBV7-9 and TRBJ2-3, with TRBD2 as a possible D gene (5 bases). Germline assignment: CDR1 SEHNR and CDR2 FQNEAQ (reference sequence). With 5 bases removed from V and 5 bases from J, the gap between germline ends came to 8 bases. There are 12 residues in the CDR3. The CDR3 is CASSPEGDTQYF. For the CDR3, the DNA is TGTGCCAGCAGCCCAGAGGGAGATACGCAGTATTTT.

On this clonotype itself: A much larger clonotype is one base distant, so this may be a read error. This rearrangement joins TRBV12-5 to TRBJ2-7; perhaps TRBD1 as D (6 bases). The CDR3 is 13 residues long. CDR1 and CDR2 (germline): LGHNT, FRNRAP. CDR3 nucleotides: TGTGCTAGTGGTCTCGGACAGAGCTACGAGCGGTACTTC. It specifies CASGLGQSYERYF.

This clonotype appeared many times. V is TRBV7-6 and J is TRBJ2-2, with 8 bases that match TRBD1. Germline V gene data show CDR1 as SGHVS and CDR2 as FNYEAQ. The trim removed 4 bases at V and 5 bases at J, leaving 6 bases unmatched. The CDR3 has 15 amino acids. The CDR3 sequence is CASSSMDRATGELFF. The CDR3 DNA reads TGTGCCAGCAGCTCCATGGACAGGGCAACCGGGGAGCTGTTTTTT.

The chain recombines TRBV5-1 with TRBJ1-1, with D possibly matching TRBD1 (6 bases). The CDR3 has 16 residues. Germline CDR1 reads SGHRS; CDR2 reads YFSETQ. Trimming removed 4 bases at V and 0 bases at J, with 16 bases between. The CDR3 DNA is TGCGCCAGCAGCATCGGACAGAGCCCAATGAACACTGAAGCTTTCTTT. Its protein product is CASSIGQSPMNTEAFF.

This clonotype showed up many times. Here the CDR3 reads CATPTVSASYGYTF. CDR3 DNA sequence: TGTGCCACCCCAACAGTATCGGCGTCCTATGGCTACACCTTC. This chain uses TRBV2 with TRBJ1-2, with D uncertain. CDR1 is SNHLY, CDR2 FYNNEI, per germline. The ends were cut back, 10 bases at V and 4 bases at J, with 19 bases in the middle. This CDR3 region has 14 residues.

This clonotype was counted ten times or more. The chain combines TRBV6-6 with TRBJ2-5; TRBD2 is a possible D gene (6 bases). V lost 5 bases and J 5 bases, leaving 15 bases between the germline ends. CDR3 size: 14 residues. Looked up from germline, CDR1 is MNHNY and CDR2 is SVGAGI (reference sequence). CDR3 DNA: TGTGCCAGCAGTCCAGACCTGGAGGGGGAGACCCAGTACTTC. It specifies CASSPDLEGETQYF.

This clonotype was picked up many times. The rearrangement joins TRBV3-1 to TRBJ1-2; D is possibly TRBD1 (6 bases). V was shortened by 1 base and J by 0 bases, with 18 bases between the two germline ends. The CDR3 length is 18 residues. Germline V CDR1 and CDR2: LGHDT, YNNKEL (reference sequence). CDR3 sequence: CASSQVSQGKLTNYGYTF. The CDR3 DNA is TGTGCCAGCAGCCAAGTCTCACAGGGAAAGCTGACTAACTATGGCTACACCTTC.

V and J are TRBV7-8 and TRBJ2-1; no firm D call. Germline lookup yields CDR1 SGHVS and CDR2 FQNEAQ. Trimming cost V 5 bases and J 3 bases, with 8 bases left between them. The CDR3 has 13 residues. The CDR3 reads CASSPTGYNEQFF. CDR3 nucleotide sequence: TGTGCCAGCAGCCCGACCGGCTACAATGAGCAGTTCTTC.

Ten or more counts support this clonotype. The chain couples TRBV5-6 to TRBJ1-2; 8 bases align to TRBD1. This CDR3 region has 15 residues. J lost 5 bases, V lost 3 bases, and 9 bases had no gene match. Germline V gene lookup returns CDR1 SGHDT and CDR2 YYEEEE. The CDR3 is CASSSRTGLMYGYTF. The CDR3 DNA is TGTGCCAGCAGCTCGAGGACAGGGCTGATGTATGGCTACACCTTC.